This T cell receptor beta chain is drawn from a study of T cells after posttransplantation cyclophosphamide. Cells defined as naive were viable CD3+CD4+ or CD3+CD8+ and CCR7+CD45RA+CD45RO-CD95-CD27+CD28+. Germline V lookup: CDR1 MGHRA, CDR2 YSYEKL. The CDR3 consists of 14 residues. The ends were cut back, 4 bases at V and 8 bases at J, with 17 bases in the middle. The assay was immunoSEQ multiplex PCR, and TCRdb's table has in-frame clones only and misses some. The table includes nearly 7,000 clones, approximately 97% detected once. The origin of this receptor is a woman aged 25-40 years in good health and a related stem cell transplant donor. The rearrangement joins TRBV4-1 to TRBJ1-2, with a possible D match to TRBD1 (5 bases). Sequenced material: naive CD8+ T cells sorted from PBMCs. CDR3 DNA sequence: TGCGCCAGCAGCCTTGACACGGAGGAGGGGGGCTACACCTTC. It codes for CASSLDTEEGGYTF.